The sequence of this TCR beta chain was determined in a study of PD-1 blockade in classical Hodgkin lymphoma. The protocol was immunoSEQ multiplex PCR, while the TCRdb copy is restricted to in-frame clones and leaves out a portion. In the table there are fewer than 100,000 clones, roughly 92% of which are singletons. After autologous stem cell transplantation all patients relapsed, and prior brentuximab vedotin exposure differed between cohorts. Germline trimming cut 4 bases from V and 4 bases from J; bases unmatched to any gene: 6. The germline V gene encodes CDR1 SGHRS and CDR2 YFSETQ. CDR3 size: 14 residues.

V is TRBV5-1 and J is TRBJ1-1; 8 nucleotides align to TRBD1. This sequence originates from a human donor with classical Hodgkin lymphoma. This material consisted of peripheral blood mononuclear cells (PBMCs), taken at baseline. The CDR3 here is CASSEPGGATEAFF. The CDR3 region has the DNA TGCGCCAGCAGCGAACCAGGGGGCGCCACTGAAGCTTTCTTT.